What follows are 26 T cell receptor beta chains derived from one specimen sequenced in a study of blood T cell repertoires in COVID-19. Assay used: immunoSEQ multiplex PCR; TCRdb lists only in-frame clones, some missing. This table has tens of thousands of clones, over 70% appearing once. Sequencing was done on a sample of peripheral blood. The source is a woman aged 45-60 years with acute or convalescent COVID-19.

The CDR3 here is CASRSGTANSPLHF. In nucleotides, the CDR3 is TGTGCCAGCAGATCCGGGACAGCGAATTCACCCCTCCACTTT. This chain joins TRBV6-6 and TRBJ1-6, with 7 positions matching TRBD1. This CDR3 has 14 residues. V shed 6 bases and J 7 bases; nucleotides not matched to a gene: 6. Per the germline V gene, CDR1 is MNHNY and CDR2 is SVGAGI (reference sequence).

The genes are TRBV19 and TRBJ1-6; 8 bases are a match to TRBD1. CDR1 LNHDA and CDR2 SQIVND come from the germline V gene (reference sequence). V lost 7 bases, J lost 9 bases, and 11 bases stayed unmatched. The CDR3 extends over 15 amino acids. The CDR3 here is CASTGGRDRLSPLHF. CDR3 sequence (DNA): TGTGCCAGTACAGGCGGACGGGACAGGCTTTCACCCCTCCACTTT.

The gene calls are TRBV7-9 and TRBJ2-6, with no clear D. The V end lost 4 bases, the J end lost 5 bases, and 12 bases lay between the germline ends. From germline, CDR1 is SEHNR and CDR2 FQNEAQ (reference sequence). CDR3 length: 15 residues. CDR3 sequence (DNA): TGTGCCAGCAGCTCGCAGGCTCTCCGGGCCAACGTCCTGACTTTC. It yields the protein CASSSQALRANVLTF.

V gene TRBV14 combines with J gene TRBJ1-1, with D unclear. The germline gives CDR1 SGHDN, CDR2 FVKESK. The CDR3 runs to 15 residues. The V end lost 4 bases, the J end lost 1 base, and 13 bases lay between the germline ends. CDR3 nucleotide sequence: TGTGCCAGCAGCCCCTCGGGTCGGTCGAACACTGAAGCTTTCTTT. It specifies CASSPSGRSNTEAFF.

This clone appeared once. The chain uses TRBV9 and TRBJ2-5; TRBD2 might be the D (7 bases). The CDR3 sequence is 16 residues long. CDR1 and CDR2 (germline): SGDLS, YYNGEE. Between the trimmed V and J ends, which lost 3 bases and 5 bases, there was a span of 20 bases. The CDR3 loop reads CASSAGGPAKRETQYF. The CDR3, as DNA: TGTGCCAGCAGCGCCGGGGGGCCCGCAAAACGGGAGACCCAGTACTTC.

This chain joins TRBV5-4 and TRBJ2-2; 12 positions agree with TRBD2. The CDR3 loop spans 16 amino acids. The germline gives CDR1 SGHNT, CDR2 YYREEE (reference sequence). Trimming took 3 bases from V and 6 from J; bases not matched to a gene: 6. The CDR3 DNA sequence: TGTGCCAGCAGCTCTGGGCGGACTAGCGGGGCCGGGGAGCTGTTTTTT. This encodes CASSSGRTSGAGELFF.

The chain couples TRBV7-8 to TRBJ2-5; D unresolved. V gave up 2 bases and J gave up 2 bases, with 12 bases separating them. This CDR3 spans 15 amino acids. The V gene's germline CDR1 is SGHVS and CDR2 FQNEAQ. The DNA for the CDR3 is TGTGCCAGCAGCTTACGTATGCAGAATCAAGAGACCCAGTACTTC. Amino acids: CASSLRMQNQETQYF.

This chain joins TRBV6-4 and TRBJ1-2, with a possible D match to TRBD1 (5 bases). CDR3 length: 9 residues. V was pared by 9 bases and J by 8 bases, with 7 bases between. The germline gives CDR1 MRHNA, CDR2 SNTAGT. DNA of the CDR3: TGTGCCAGTTACAGGGGCTACACCTTC. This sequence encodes CASYRGYTF.

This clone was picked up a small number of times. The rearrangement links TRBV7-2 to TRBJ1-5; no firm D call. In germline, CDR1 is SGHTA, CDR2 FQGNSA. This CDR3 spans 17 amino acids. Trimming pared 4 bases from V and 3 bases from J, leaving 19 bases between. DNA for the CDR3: TGTGCCAGCAGCTCGGCGAAAGGAGGGCTCTTCAATCAGCCCCAGCATTTT. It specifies CASSSAKGGLFNQPQHF.

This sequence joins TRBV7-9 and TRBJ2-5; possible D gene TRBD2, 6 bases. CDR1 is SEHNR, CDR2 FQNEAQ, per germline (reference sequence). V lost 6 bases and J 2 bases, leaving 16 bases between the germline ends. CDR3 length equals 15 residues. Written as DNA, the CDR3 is TGTGCCAGCAGTCCCGACGGGGCGGGGCAAGAGACCCAGTACTTC. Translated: CASSPDGAGQETQYF.

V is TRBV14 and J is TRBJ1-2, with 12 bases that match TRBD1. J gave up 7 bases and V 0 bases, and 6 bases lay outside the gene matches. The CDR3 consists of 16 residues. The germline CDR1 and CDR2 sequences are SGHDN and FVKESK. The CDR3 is CASSQEYGTGGFGYTF. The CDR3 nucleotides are TGTGCCAGCAGCCAAGAGTATGGGACAGGGGGCTTTGGCTACACCTTC.

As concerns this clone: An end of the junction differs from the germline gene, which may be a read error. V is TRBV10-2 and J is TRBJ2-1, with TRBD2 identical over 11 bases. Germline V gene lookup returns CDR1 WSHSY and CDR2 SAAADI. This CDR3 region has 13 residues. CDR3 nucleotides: TGCGCCAGCAGGAAGACTAGCGGGGAGTCCCTTGTCTTC. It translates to CASRKTSGESLVF.

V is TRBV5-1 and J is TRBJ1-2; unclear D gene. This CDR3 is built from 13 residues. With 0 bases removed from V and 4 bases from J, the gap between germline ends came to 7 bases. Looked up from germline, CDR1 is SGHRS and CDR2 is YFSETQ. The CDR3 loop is CASSLGGGYGYTF. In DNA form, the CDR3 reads TGCGCCAGCAGCTTGGGAGGAGGCTATGGCTACACCTTC.

The CDR3: CASSLGTGNQPQHF. As DNA, the CDR3 is TGTGCCAGCAGTTTGGGGACAGGGAATCAGCCCCAGCATTTT. The chain uses TRBV27 and TRBJ1-5, with 9 positions matching TRBD1. Looked up from germline, CDR1 is MNHEY and CDR2 is SMNVEV (reference sequence). CDR3 length: 14 amino acids. The ends lost 3 bases at V and 4 bases at J; junction bases unmatched: 1.

CDR3 sequence (DNA): TGCGCCAGCAGCCTTAGCGGGGGGAGCACAGATACGCAGTATTTT. As protein: CASSLSGGSTDTQYF. The V and J genes are TRBV4-1 and TRBJ2-3, with TRBD2 matching over 10 bases. Germline assignment: CDR1 MGHRA and CDR2 YSYEKL. J lost 0 bases, V lost 4 bases, and 1 base had no gene match. This CDR3 region has 15 residues.

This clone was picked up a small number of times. The CDR3 reads CASSLRFGSGGYTDTQYF. The CDR3 DNA follows: TGTGCCAGCAGCTTAAGGTTTGGAAGCGGGGGGTATACAGATACGCAGTATTTT. V gene TRBV11-2 combines with J gene TRBJ2-3, with TRBD2 matching over 9 bases. CDR1 and CDR2 from the germline V gene are SGHAT and FQNNGV. The CDR3 is made up of 18 amino acids. Germline trimming cut 2 bases from V and 3 bases from J; bases unmatched to any gene: 12.

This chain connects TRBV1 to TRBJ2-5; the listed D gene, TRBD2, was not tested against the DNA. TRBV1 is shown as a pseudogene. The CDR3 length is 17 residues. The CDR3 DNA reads TGCACCAGCAGCCAAGCGCCACTAACGGGGGAAGGTGAGACCCAGTACTTC. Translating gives CTSSQAPLTGEGETQYF.

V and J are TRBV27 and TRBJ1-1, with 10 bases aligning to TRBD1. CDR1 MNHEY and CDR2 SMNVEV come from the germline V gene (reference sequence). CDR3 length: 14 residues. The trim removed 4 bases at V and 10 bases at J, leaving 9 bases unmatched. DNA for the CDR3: TGTGCCAGCAGTTCCGGACAGGGGGTAGTTGGAGCTTTCTTT. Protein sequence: CASSSGQGVVGAFF.

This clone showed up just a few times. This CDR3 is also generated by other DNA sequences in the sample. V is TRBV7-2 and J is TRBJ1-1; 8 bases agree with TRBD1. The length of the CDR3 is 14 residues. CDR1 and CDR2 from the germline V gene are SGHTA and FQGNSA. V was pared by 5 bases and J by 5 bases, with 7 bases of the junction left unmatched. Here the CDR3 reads CASSPGQGRTEAFF. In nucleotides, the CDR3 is TGTGCCAGCAGCCCCGGACAGGGCCGGACTGAAGCTTTCTTT.

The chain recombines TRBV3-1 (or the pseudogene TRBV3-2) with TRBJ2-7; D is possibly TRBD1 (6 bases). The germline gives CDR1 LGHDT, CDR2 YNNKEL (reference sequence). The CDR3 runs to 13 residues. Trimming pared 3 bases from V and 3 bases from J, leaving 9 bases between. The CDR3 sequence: CASSQVRGYEQYF. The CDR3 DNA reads TGTGCCAGCAGCCAGGTCAGGGGCTACGAGCAGTACTTC.

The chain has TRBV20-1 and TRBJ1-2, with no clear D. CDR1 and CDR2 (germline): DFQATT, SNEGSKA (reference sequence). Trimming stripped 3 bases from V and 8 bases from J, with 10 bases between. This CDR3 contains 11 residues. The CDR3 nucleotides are TGCAGTGCTAGGGTTCCTATGGGCTACACCTTC. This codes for CSARVPMGYTF.

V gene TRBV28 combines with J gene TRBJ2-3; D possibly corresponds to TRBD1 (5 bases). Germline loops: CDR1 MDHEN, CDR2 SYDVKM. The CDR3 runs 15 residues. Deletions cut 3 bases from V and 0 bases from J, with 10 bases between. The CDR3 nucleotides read TGTGCCAGCAGTTTGTATGGGGCAAGCACAGATACGCAGTATTTT. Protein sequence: CASSLYGASTDTQYF.

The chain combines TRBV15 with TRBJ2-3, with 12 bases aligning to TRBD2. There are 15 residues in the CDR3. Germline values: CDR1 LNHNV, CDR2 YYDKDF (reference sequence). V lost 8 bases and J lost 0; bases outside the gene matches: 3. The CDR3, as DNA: TGTGCCACCGCCGGACTAGCGGGGAGCACAGATACGCAGTATTTT. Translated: CATAGLAGSTDTQYF. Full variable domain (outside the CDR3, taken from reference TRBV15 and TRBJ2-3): DAMVIQNPRYQVTQFGKPVTLSCSQTLNHNVMYWYQQKSSQAPKLLFHYYDKDFNNEADTPDNFQSRRPNTSFCFLDIRSPGLGDTAMYLCATAGLAGSTDTQYFGPGTRLTVL.

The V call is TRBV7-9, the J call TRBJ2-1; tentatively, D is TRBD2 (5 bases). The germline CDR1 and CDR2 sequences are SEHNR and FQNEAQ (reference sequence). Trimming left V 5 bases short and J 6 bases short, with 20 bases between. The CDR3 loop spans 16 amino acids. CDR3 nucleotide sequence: TGTGCCAGCAGCCCAATACAGAGGGTGAATGTCAATGAGCAGTTCTTC. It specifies CASSPIQRVNVNEQFF.

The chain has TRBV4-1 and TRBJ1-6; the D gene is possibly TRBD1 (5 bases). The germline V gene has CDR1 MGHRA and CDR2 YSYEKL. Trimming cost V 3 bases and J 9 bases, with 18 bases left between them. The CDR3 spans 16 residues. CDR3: CASSHPQGTYGSPLHF. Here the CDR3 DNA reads TGCGCCAGCAGCCACCCACAAGGGACTTATGGTTCACCCCTCCACTTT.

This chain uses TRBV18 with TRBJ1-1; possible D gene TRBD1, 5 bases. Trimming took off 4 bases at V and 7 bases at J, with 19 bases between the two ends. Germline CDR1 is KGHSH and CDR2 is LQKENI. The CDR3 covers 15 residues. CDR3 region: CASSLKQVPSGEAFF. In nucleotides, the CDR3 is TGTGCCAGCTCACTAAAACAGGTACCCTCGGGTGAAGCTTTCTTT.